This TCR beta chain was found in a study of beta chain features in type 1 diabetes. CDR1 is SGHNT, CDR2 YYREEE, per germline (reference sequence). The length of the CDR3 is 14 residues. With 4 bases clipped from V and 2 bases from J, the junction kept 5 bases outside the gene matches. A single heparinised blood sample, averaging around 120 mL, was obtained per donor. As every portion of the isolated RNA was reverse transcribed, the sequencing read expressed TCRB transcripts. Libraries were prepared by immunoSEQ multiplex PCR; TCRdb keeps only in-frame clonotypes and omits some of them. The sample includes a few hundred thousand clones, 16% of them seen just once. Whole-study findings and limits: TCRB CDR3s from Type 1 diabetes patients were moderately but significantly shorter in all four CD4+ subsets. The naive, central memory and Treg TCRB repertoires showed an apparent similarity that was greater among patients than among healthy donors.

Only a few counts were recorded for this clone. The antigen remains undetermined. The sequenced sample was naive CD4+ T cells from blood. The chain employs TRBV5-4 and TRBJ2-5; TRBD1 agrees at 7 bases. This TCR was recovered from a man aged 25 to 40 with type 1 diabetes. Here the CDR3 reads CASSLRQGQETQYF. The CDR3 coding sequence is TGTGCCAGCAGCCTTAGACAGGGTCAAGAGACCCAGTACTTC.